This entry features one T cell receptor beta chain sequence. The sample comes from a study of blood T cell repertoires in COVID-19. Study information: PBMCs, B-cell-depleted T cells, or T cells were the source of the cDNA or gDNA that made up the material.

In the authors' workflow: Amplifying reference gene primers gave estimates of nucleated cell counts. Here immunoSEQ multiplex PCR was the method, and the copy in TCRdb shows in-frame clones only, minus some. V, J and clone size are those of that table, while D and trimming were read from the DNA. The sample includes hundreds of thousands of clones, 65% to 85% of them seen just once. Trimming pared 0 bases from V and 7 bases from J, leaving 7 bases between. The CDR3 sequence is 13 residues long. Germline CDR1 reads SGHDN; CDR2 reads FVKESK. Participants were aged about 18 to 100 years from 20 to 30 US areas.

The clonotype originates from a woman in her fifties or sixties who had recovered from COVID-19. Sequencing was carried out using PBMCs or T cells enriched from blood (not recorded which). This chain connects TRBV14 to TRBJ1-5; D uncertain. CDR3 sequence reads: CASSQDSRQPQHF. CDR3 DNA: TGTGCCAGCAGCCAAGACAGCAGGCAGCCCCAGCATTTT. The complete variable domain, with remaining parts taken from reference TRBV14 and TRBJ1-5, reads EAGVTQFPSHSVIEKGQTVTLRCDPISGHDNLYWYRRVMGKEIKFLLHFVKESKQDESGMPNNRFLAERTGGTYSTLKVQPAELEDSGVYFCASSQDSRQPQHFGDGTRLSIL.